The 22 T cell receptor beta chains reported below all come from one sample, sequenced in a study of blood T cell repertoires in COVID-19. This table comes from immunoSEQ multiplex PCR, and its TCRdb copy is limited to in-frame clones, with some not included. This table has some 20,000 clones, under 95% appearing once. The specimen sequenced was peripheral blood. Every receptor here comes from a human donor in a cohort sampled during active COVID-19.

The count of this clone is one. The chain has TRBV19 and TRBJ2-1, with 8 bases that match TRBD2. From germline, CDR1 is LNHDA and CDR2 SQIVND (reference sequence). V was clipped by 6 bases and J by 0 bases; unmatched bases: 7. This CDR3 comprises 16 residues. The CDR3 region is CASSYLAGSSYNEQFF. CDR3 coding DNA: TGTGCCAGTAGCTACCTAGCGGGCAGCTCCTACAATGAGCAGTTCTTC.

The chain joins TRBV7-2 to TRBJ2-5; TRBD2 matches at 7 bases. The CDR3 runs to 16 residues. V lost 1 base, J lost 4 bases, and 9 bases stayed unmatched. Germline V gene sequence: CDR1 SGHTA, CDR2 FQGNSA. This CDR3 reads CASSLGRVTSRETQYF. Here the CDR3 DNA reads TGTGCCAGCAGCTTAGGGAGGGTGACTAGCCGAGAGACCCAGTACTTC.

The gene calls are TRBV29-1 and TRBJ1-4; 7 positions match TRBD1. The CDR3 runs 12 residues. Germline CDR1 reads SQVTM; CDR2 reads ANQGSEA. The trim removed 6 bases at V and 8 bases at J, leaving 6 bases unmatched. The CDR3 is CSVGQAGEKLFF. The CDR3 DNA is TGCAGCGTCGGACAGGCGGGGGAAAAACTGTTTTTT.

The gene calls are TRBV7-9 and TRBJ1-5, with TRBD1 identical over 7 bases. Germline V gene sequence: CDR1 SEHNR, CDR2 FQNEAQ (reference sequence). Unmatched junction bases numbered 4, after V lost 2 bases and J lost 6 bases. The CDR3 sequence is 14 residues long. CDR3 DNA: TGTGCCAGCAGCTTAACAGGGGACCCTCAGCCCCAGCATTTT. It is translated as CASSLTGDPQPQHF.

This sequence joins TRBV30 and TRBJ2-2; no definite D call. Trimming took off 1 base at V and 5 bases at J, with 8 bases between the two ends. The CDR3 length is 13 residues. Germline-derived CDR1 and CDR2 are GTSNPN and SVGIG (reference sequence). The CDR3: CAWSASETGELFF. DNA of the CDR3: TGTGCCTGGAGTGCGAGTGAAACCGGGGAGCTGTTTTTT. Filled out from reference TRBV30 and TRBJ2-2, the complete variable domain reads SQTIHQWPATLVQPVGSPLSLECTVEGTSNPNLYWYRQAAGRGLQLLFYSVGIGQISSEVPQNLSASRPQDRQFILSSKKLLLSDSGFYLCAWSASETGELFFGEGSRLTVL.

This clone has a single count. The CDR3 bases are TGTGCCAGCAGGGTCCAAGGACACGGAAATTCACCCCTCCACTTT. Its translation: CASRVQGHGNSPLHF. The chain joins TRBV2 to TRBJ1-6; the D gene is possibly TRBD1 (5 bases). Trimming took off 6 bases at V and 7 bases at J, with 16 bases between the two ends. The CDR3 is 15 amino acids. Germline V gene data show CDR1 as SNHLY and CDR2 as FYNNEI.

This sequence joins TRBV9 and TRBJ1-1; TRBD1 agrees at 10 bases. Losses at the gene ends were 0 bases for V and 5 bases for J; bases not matched to a gene: 4. This CDR3 contains 15 residues. Germline lookup yields CDR1 SGDLS and CDR2 YYNGEE. CDR3 sequence reads: CASSVGDRGQTEAFF. DNA of the CDR3: TGTGCCAGCAGCGTAGGGGACAGGGGTCAAACTGAAGCTTTCTTT.

The chain links TRBV6-5 to TRBJ1-4, with a weak D call TRBD1 (6 bases). Germline CDR1 and CDR2: MNHEY and SVGAGI. The CDR3 consists of 15 residues. With 4 bases removed from V and 5 bases from J, the gap between germline ends came to 14 bases. The CDR3 loop is CASSSMTGLNEKLFF. For the CDR3, the DNA is TGTGCCAGCAGTTCAATGACAGGCCTCAATGAAAAACTGTTTTTT.

The chain links TRBV18 to TRBJ2-5, with D perhaps TRBD1 (7 bases). This CDR3 has 17 residues. Per the germline V gene, CDR1 is KGHSH and CDR2 is LQKENI. V dropped 4 bases and J dropped 2 bases, with 20 bases sitting between them. The CDR3 is CASSRSSPGGTQETQYF. In nucleotides, the CDR3 is TGTGCCAGCTCACGTTCGTCGCCAGGGGGGACTCAAGAGACCCAGTACTTC.

The chain links TRBV18 to TRBJ2-3; no reliable D call. The CDR3 runs to 14 residues. Germline values: CDR1 KGHSH, CDR2 LQKENI. Trimming pared 3 bases from V and 4 bases from J, leaving 11 bases between. CDR3 sequence reads: CASSPQTSADTQYF. The CDR3 DNA is TGTGCCAGCTCACCGCAGACAAGTGCAGATACGCAGTATTTT.

The chain joins TRBV5-1 to TRBJ1-5; 8 nucleotides align to TRBD1. The ends lost 0 bases at V and 6 bases at J; junction bases unmatched: 5. The CDR3 contains 15 residues. Germline assignment: CDR1 SGHRS and CDR2 YFSETQ. The CDR3 is CASSLGTGMFQPQHF. CDR3 DNA sequence: TGCGCCAGCAGCTTGGGGACAGGGATGTTTCAGCCCCAGCATTTT.

The rearrangement links TRBV28 to TRBJ1-2; 7 nucleotides agree with TRBD1. The CDR3 spans 11 residues. Germline V gene sequence: CDR1 MDHEN, CDR2 SYDVKM. With V trimmed by 4 bases and J by 10 bases, 3 bases remained unmatched. The CDR3 nucleotides read TGTGCCAGCAGTTCTACAGGGGCCTACACCTTC. Translating it yields CASSSTGAYTF.

The V and J genes are TRBV27 and TRBJ1-6, with unresolved D. CDR1 is MNHEY, CDR2 SMNVEV, per germline (reference sequence). Trimming removed 6 bases at V and 10 bases at J, with 10 bases between. This CDR3 has 12 amino acids. CDR3 loop: CASSSQQSPLHF. CDR3 nucleotides: TGTGCCAGCAGCTCGCAACAGTCACCCCTCCACTTT.

The chain is built from TRBV20-1 and TRBJ2-7, with D perhaps matching TRBD2 (5 bases). The germline V gene has CDR1 DFQATT and CDR2 SNEGSKA (reference sequence). The CDR3 loop spans 11 amino acids. The CDR3 DNA reads as TGCAGGGACTCTGGGAACTACGAGCAGTACGTC. Its translation is CRDSGNYEQYV.

The genes are TRBV28 and TRBJ2-6, with TRBD1 matching 7 bases. There are 15 residues in the CDR3. In germline, CDR1 is MDHEN, CDR2 SYDVKM. J was trimmed by 4 bases and V by 5 bases; bases with no gene match: 5. The CDR3 DNA reads as TGTGCCAGCAGTCAGACAGGGTACGGGGCCAACGTCCTGACTTTC. Its translation: CASSQTGYGANVLTF.

As regards this clone: Within the sample, other DNA sequences also encode this same CDR3. The J gene is TRBJ2-1, the V gene TRBV5-1; unclear D gene. V lost 1 base, J lost 8 bases, and 22 bases lay in between. CDR3 size: 17 residues. From germline, CDR1 is SGHRS and CDR2 YFSETQ. The CDR3 DNA reads as TGCGCCAGCAGCTTGCTTCCCGGAGCTTCCCTTGGGTATGAGCAGTTCTTC. Protein sequence: CASSLLPGASLGYEQFF.

The chain employs TRBV6-5 and TRBJ1-1; D not certain. Per the germline V gene, CDR1 is MNHEY and CDR2 is SVGAGI. This CDR3 has 15 amino acids. V was clipped by 4 bases and J by 0 bases, with 12 bases between them. In nucleotides, the CDR3 is TGTGCCAGCAGTTTCCGAACGCCTATGAACACTGAAGCTTTCTTT. This gives the protein CASSFRTPMNTEAFF.

In its sample, this clone was seen a few times. The chain is built from TRBV4-2 and TRBJ1-5; 7 nucleotides line up with TRBD1. With 0 bases clipped from V and 2 bases from J, the junction kept 7 bases outside the gene matches. The CDR3 covers 17 residues. From germline, CDR1 is LGHNA and CDR2 YNFKEQ. The CDR3 bases are TGTGCCAGCAGCCAAGATCAGGGGGTAATCGGCAATCAGCCCCAGCATTTT. It codes for CASSQDQGVIGNQPQHF.

This CDR3 reads CASSLGQITNYGYTF. In DNA, the CDR3 is TGCGCCAGCAGCCTAGGACAGATTACTAACTATGGCTACACCTTC. The rearrangement links TRBV4-1 to TRBJ1-2; TRBD1 is a possible D gene (6 bases). V gave up 4 bases and J gave up 0 bases, with 12 bases separating them. This CDR3 has 15 residues. Germline CDR1 and CDR2: MGHRA and YSYEKL.

V and J are TRBV4-3 and TRBJ2-5; D is undetermined. V gave up 1 base and J gave up 2 bases, with 8 bases separating them. This CDR3 has 14 amino acids. Looked up from germline, CDR1 is LGHNA and CDR2 is YSLEER. The CDR3 is CASSQVAIQETQYF. Written as DNA, the CDR3 is TGCGCCAGCAGCCAAGTTGCTATTCAAGAGACCCAGTACTTC.

The V gene is TRBV6-2 or TRBV6-3, the J gene TRBJ2-2, with 8 bases matching TRBD1. This CDR3 is built from 16 residues. In germline, CDR1 is MNHEY, CDR2 SVGEGT. V was pared by 2 bases and J by 6 bases, with 8 bases of the junction left unmatched. CDR3 amino acids: CASSYTMTGAPGELFF. DNA of the CDR3: TGTGCCAGCAGTTACACCATGACAGGGGCCCCCGGGGAGCTGTTTTTT.

The CDR3: CATSDSQGSTGANVLTF. DNA of the CDR3: TGTGCCACCAGTGATTCACAGGGGAGTACTGGGGCCAACGTCCTGACTTTC. The chain uses TRBV24-1 and TRBJ2-6, with TRBD1 matching over 7 bases. This CDR3 comprises 17 residues. The germline V gene has CDR1 KGHDR and CDR2 SFDVKD. V dropped 2 bases and J dropped 2; count of bases not matched to a gene: 5.